The clone carrying this TCR beta chain was detected only once. These data are taken from a study of blood T cell repertoires in COVID-19. The protocol was immunoSEQ multiplex PCR, while the TCRdb copy is restricted to in-frame clones and leaves out a portion. This sample has approximately 320,000 clones, with roughly 90% found just once. The age range of participants was about 18 to 89 years, with residence in about 25 US areas. Which cohort a participant joined came from the clinical history participants gave. Two negative PCRs, clearance, or symptom resolution were required of recovered Cohort 3 donors. The sample taken for sequencing was PBMCs or T cells enriched from blood (not recorded which). The TCR comes from a woman between 18 and 30 years old who had recovered from COVID-19.

The CDR3 DNA follows: TGTGCCAGCAGCTTAGAAATCGGGGTCTACAATGAGCAGTTCTTC. This translates into CASSLEIGVYNEQFF. The gene calls are TRBV7-6 and TRBJ2-1, with TRBD2 as a possible D gene (5 bases). V was trimmed by 1 base and J by 3 bases, leaving 10 bases between them. Germline CDR1 is SGHVS and CDR2 is FNYEAQ. This CDR3 is 15 amino acids long.